A single sample gave rise to the 16 T cell receptor beta chains below, sequenced in a study of CD8+CD57+ T cells in acquired aplastic anemia. In patients chosen for sequencing, flow cytometry had shown CD8+CD57+ cell expansion. Genomic DNA provided the template from which TCR beta VDJ and CDR3 profiles were obtained. One entry per CDR3 protein, called by TCRdb with MiXCR from the reads. The sample contains around 200,000 distinct CDR3 sequences, less than 60% of which appear only once. The sequenced sample consisted of sorted CD4+, CD8+, or CD8+CD57+ T cells (not recorded which) from PBMCs. These receptors were taken from a human donor with aplastic anemia.

The gene calls are TRBV7-3 and TRBJ2-7, with D perhaps TRBD2 (5 bases). The CDR3 is 15 residues long. V was trimmed by 5 bases and J by 7 bases, leaving 21 bases between them. Looked up from germline, CDR1 is SGHTA and CDR2 is FQGTGA. The CDR3 sequence: CASSPRSYTGEEQYF. The CDR3, as DNA: TGTGCCAGCAGCCCAAGATCGTACACCGGGGAGGAGCAGTACTTC.

This clonotype was seen ten or more times. V and J are TRBV5-8 and TRBJ2-1; 8 positions match TRBD1. This CDR3 has 15 amino acids. The germline CDR1 and CDR2 sequences are SGHTS and YDEGEE. The junction had 9 bases not matched to a gene; V was cut back by 4 bases and J by 6 bases. CDR3 amino acids: CASSQGQGPVNEQFF. In DNA form, the CDR3 reads TGTGCCAGCAGCCAAGGACAGGGACCTGTCAATGAGCAGTTCTTC.

J is TRBJ1-1 and V is TRBV10-3, with D possibly TRBD1 on 5 matching bases. V shed 3 bases and J shed 1 base, with 9 bases lying between them. Germline V gene data show CDR1 as ENHRY and CDR2 as SYGVKD. The CDR3 contains 14 residues. CDR3 DNA: TGTGCCATCAGTGATCCGAGGGGGAACACTGAAGCTTTCTTT. This sequence encodes CAISDPRGNTEAFF.

This chain uses TRBV29-1 with TRBJ2-2; D not certain. Germline V gene sequence: CDR1 SQVTM, CDR2 ANQGSEA. The V end lost 7 bases, the J end lost 0 bases, and 12 bases lay between the germline ends. This CDR3 is 14 amino acids long. The CDR3 here is CSARTVSNTGELFF. The CDR3 region has the DNA TGCAGCGCAAGGACGGTCTCGAACACCGGGGAGCTGTTTTTT.

The sample holds one count of this clonotype. V and J are TRBV20-1 and TRBJ2-7; D is perhaps TRBD2 (6 bases). In germline, CDR1 is DFQATT, CDR2 SNEGSKA (reference sequence). CDR3 size: 14 residues. V was clipped by 4 bases and J by 1 base, with 14 bases between them. The CDR3 protein is CSATPGAGSYEQYF. CDR3 DNA: TGCAGTGCTACACCCGGGGCGGGATCCTACGAGCAGTACTTC.

As concerns this clonotype: This may arise from a read error, as a much more abundant clone is one base away. The chain recombines TRBV2 with TRBJ2-4, with 8 bases matching TRBD1. The length of the CDR3 is 13 residues. Germline CDR1 SNHLY, CDR2 FYNNEI. J was trimmed by 8 bases and V by 6 bases; bases with no gene match: 6. This chain's CDR3 is CASSLGQGDIQYF. The CDR3 DNA reads as TGTGCCAGCAGCCTCGGACAGGGCGACATTCAGTACTTC.

In its sample, this clonotype was seen many times. This chain joins TRBV20-1 and TRBJ2-1; the D gene is possibly TRBD1 (5 bases). The V end was cut by 1 base, the J end by 5 bases, with 12 bases between. The germline CDR1 and CDR2 sequences are DFQATT and SNEGSKA (reference sequence). CDR3 length: 14 amino acids. For the CDR3, the DNA is TGCAGTGCTAGAGTTACAGGCCGGGACAATGAGCAGTTCTTC. This gives the protein CSARVTGRDNEQFF.

This clonotype was recorded at least ten times. The chain joins TRBV5-1 to TRBJ1-1; D may be TRBD1 (6 bases). The V end was cut by 1 base, the J end by 2 bases, with 12 bases between. Germline CDR1 reads SGHRS; CDR2 reads YFSETQ. The CDR3 extends over 15 amino acids. This CDR3 is CASSLKQGDNTEAFF. DNA of the CDR3: TGCGCCAGCAGCTTGAAACAGGGCGATAACACTGAAGCTTTCTTT.

This clonotype was detected many times. The gene calls are TRBV20-1 and TRBJ1-5; 9 bases line up with TRBD1. Germline V lookup: CDR1 DFQATT, CDR2 SNEGSKA (reference sequence). J gave up 4 bases and V 0 bases, and 7 bases lay outside the gene matches. The CDR3 is 16 amino acids. For the CDR3, the DNA is TGCAGTGCTAGAGATCTGGGGGACAGGGAGAATCAGCCCCAGCATTTT. Residues: CSARDLGDRENQPQHF.

The V gene is TRBV10-1, the J gene TRBJ2-7; unclear D gene. Germline CDR1 is WNHNN and CDR2 is SYGVQD (reference sequence). The CDR3 has 10 amino acids. V lost 8 bases, J lost 7 bases, and 9 bases lay in between. This chain's CDR3 is CASVTVEQYF. CDR3 bases: TGCGCCAGCGTTACAGTGGAGCAGTACTTC.

This clonotype was picked up many times. The J gene is TRBJ2-2, the V gene TRBV20-1; 8 bases are shared with TRBD1. This CDR3 is 19 amino acids long. With 0 bases clipped from V and 1 base from J, the junction kept 13 bases outside the gene matches. CDR1 and CDR2 (germline): DFQATT, SNEGSKA (reference sequence). The CDR3 loop reads CSARDSSLGTGWNTGELFF. CDR3 in DNA: TGCAGTGCTAGAGACTCGTCCCTTGGGACAGGATGGAACACCGGGGAGCTGTTTTTT.

This clonotype was counted ten times or more. The chain employs TRBV3-1 and TRBJ2-7, with TRBD1 as a possible D gene (5 bases). Deletions cut 3 bases from V and 6 bases from J, with 12 bases between. The CDR3 runs to 13 residues. Germline V gene data show CDR1 as LGHDT and CDR2 as YNNKEL (reference sequence). The CDR3 nucleotides read TGTGCCAGCAGCCATGGTTCAGGGCCCGAGCAGTACTTC. Encoded protein: CASSHGSGPEQYF.

Of note for this clonotype: The junction does not match germline at one end; this may be a read error. The chain recombines TRBV24-1 with TRBJ1-2; D is ambiguous. The V gene's germline CDR1 is KGHDR and CDR2 SFDVKD. This CDR3 is built from 14 residues. The CDR3 nucleotides read TGTGCCACCAGTGATAGTTACGTTAACTACGGCTACACCTTC. This gives the protein CATSDSYVNYGYTF.

The CDR3 loop is CASSLGGVTQPQHF. The CDR3 DNA sequence: TGTGCCAGCAGCTTAGGGGGGGTTACTCAGCCCCAGCATTTT. The V gene is TRBV7-6, the J gene TRBJ1-5, with D maybe TRBD1 (5 bases). Germline CDR1 SGHVS, CDR2 FNYEAQ. The length of the CDR3 is 14 residues. Between the trimmed V and J ends, which lost 1 base and 6 bases, there was a span of 10 bases. Full variable domain (rest looked up from reference TRBV7-6 and TRBJ1-5): GAGVSQSPRYKVTKRGQDVALRCDPISGHVSLYWYRQALGQGPEFLTYFNYEAQQDKSGLPNDRFSAERPEGSISTLTIQRTEQRDSAMYRCASSLGGVTQPQHFGDGTRLSIL.

This clonotype was seen repeatedly, ten times or more. The rearrangement uses TRBV5-8 and TRBJ1-3; no clear D gene. Germline loops: CDR1 SGHTS, CDR2 YDEGEE. V lost 4 bases and J lost 2, with 19 bases in between. This CDR3 is 17 amino acids long. Written as DNA, the CDR3 is TGTGCCAGCAGCGGAGAAGGGTGGGAATCGGCTGGAAACACCATATATTTT. This sequence encodes CASSGEGWESAGNTIYF.

J is TRBJ2-7 and V is TRBV20-1; 8 bases are shared with TRBD2. Germline CDR1 is DFQATT and CDR2 is SNEGSKA (reference sequence). Trimming cost V 7 bases and J 1 base; bases outside gene matches: 9. The CDR3 is 14 residues long. As DNA, the CDR3 is TGCAGTGGCCGGACTAGCCGACCATCCTACGAGCAGTACTTC. Residues: CSGRTSRPSYEQYF.